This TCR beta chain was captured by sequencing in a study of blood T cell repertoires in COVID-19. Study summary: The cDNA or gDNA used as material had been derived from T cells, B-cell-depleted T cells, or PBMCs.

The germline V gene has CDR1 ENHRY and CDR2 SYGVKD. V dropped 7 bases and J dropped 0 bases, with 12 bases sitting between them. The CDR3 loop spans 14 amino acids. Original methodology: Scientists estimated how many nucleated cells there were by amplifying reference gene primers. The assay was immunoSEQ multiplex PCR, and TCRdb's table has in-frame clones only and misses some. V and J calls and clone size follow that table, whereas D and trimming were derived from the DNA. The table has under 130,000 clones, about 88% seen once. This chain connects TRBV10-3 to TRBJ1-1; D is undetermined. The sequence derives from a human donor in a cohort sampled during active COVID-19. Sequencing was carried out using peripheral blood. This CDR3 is CAITPSVLNTEAFF. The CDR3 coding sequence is TGTGCCATCACCCCGTCCGTCTTGAACACTGAAGCTTTCTTT.